The next 2 T cell receptor beta chains were all read from a single sample in a study of OX40 agonist ivuxolimab in advanced cancers. The protocol was immunoSEQ multiplex PCR, while the TCRdb copy is restricted to in-frame clones and leaves out a portion. The data show about 63,000 clones, 70% to 90% seen once. Sequenced material: CD4+ or CD8+ T cells sorted from blood, taken in a trial of the OX40 agonist ivuxolimab. These receptors were collected from an adult with an advanced solid tumor such as melanoma, head and neck, liver or kidney cancer.

The chain has TRBV10-3 and TRBJ2-7; TRBD2 aligns across 11 bases. The length of the CDR3 is 17 residues. Germline loops: CDR1 ENHRY, CDR2 SYGVKD. The junction had 20 bases not matched to a gene; V was cut back by 10 bases and J by 6 bases. CDR3 amino acids: CATLVRGGSGRALEQYF. The CDR3 nucleotides are TGTGCCACCCTCGTGAGAGGGGGTAGCGGGAGGGCCCTCGAGCAGTACTTC.

The chain joins TRBV5-1 to TRBJ1-1; no clear D gene. The CDR3 covers 14 residues. V was shortened by 4 bases and J by 1 base, with 11 bases between the two germline ends. CDR1 and CDR2 (germline): SGHRS, YFSETQ. The CDR3 bases are TGCGCCAGCAGCGGAGCGCGGGGGAACACTGAAGCTTTCTTT. It codes for CASSGARGNTEAFF.